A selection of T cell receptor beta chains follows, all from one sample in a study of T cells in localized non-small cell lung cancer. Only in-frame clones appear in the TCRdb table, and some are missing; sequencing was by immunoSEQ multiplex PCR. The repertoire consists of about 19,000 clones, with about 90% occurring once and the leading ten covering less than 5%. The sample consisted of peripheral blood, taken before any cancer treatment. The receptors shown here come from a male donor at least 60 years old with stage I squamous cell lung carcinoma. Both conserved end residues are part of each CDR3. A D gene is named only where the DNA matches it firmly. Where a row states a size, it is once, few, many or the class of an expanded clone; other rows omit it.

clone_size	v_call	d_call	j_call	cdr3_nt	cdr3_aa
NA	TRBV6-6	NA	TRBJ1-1	TGTGCCAGCCTCCTGATCGCGGCGATGGCTGAAGCTTTCTTT	CASLLIAAMAEAFF
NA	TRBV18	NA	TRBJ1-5	TGTGCCAGCTCACCGGCACAGGGAGGTGATCAGCCCCAGCATTTT	CASSPAQGGDQPQHF
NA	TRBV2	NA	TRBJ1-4	TGTGCCAGCAGTGAGGGCAGGGGTGCTAATGAAAAACTGTTTTTT	CASSEGRGANEKLFF
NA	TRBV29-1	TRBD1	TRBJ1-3	TGCAGCGGCTGGACAGGCTCTGGAAACACCATATATTTT	CSGWTGSGNTIYF
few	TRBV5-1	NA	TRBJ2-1	TGCGCCAGCGAGATGGGTATTAGCGAGGCTAGTGAGCAGTTCTTC	CASEMGISEASEQFF
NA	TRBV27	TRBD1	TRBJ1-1	TGTGCCAGCGGGACAGGGGGAGCTTTCTTT	CASGTGGAFF
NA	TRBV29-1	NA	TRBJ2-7	TGCAGCGTTCTCCCTCGGCGCAGCATGGGTGCTCCCTACGAGCAGTACTTC	CSVLPRRSMGAPYEQYF
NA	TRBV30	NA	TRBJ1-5	TGTGCCTGGAGTGTTAGTGGGGCTCAAAGGGATCAGCCCCAGCATTTT	CAWSVSGAQRDQPQHF
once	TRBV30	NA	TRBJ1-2	TGTGCCTGGATTCCCGGGCCCGGCGGTATCTACACCTTC	CAWIPGPGGIYTF
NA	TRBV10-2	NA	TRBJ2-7	TGCGCCAGCAGTGAGTATGACCTGGGGGAGCAGTACTTC	CASSEYDLGEQYF
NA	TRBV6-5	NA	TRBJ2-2	TGTGCCAGCACAGGAACCGGGGAGCTGTTTTTT	CASTGTGELFF
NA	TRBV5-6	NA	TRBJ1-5	TGTGCCAGCAGCCCCGCCGGGCAGGGGAGGAATCAGCCCCAGCATTTT	CASSPAGQGRNQPQHF
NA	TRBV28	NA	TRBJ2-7	TGTGCCAGCAGCTCAGGGGGGTTCGAGCAGTACTTC	CASSSGGFEQYF
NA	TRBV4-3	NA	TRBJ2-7	TGCGCCAGCAGCCCCTCGGAGTTGGGAGGCTACGAGCAGTACTTC	CASSPSELGGYEQYF
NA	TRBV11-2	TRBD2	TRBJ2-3	TGTGCCAGCAGCTTAGTCCCCAGCGGGAGGGCCGGTACCACAGATACGCAGTATTTT	CASSLVPSGRAGTTDTQYF
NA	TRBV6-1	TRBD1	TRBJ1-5	TGTGCCAGCAGTGATGACAGGGTGTGGGGCAATCAGCCCCAGCATTTT	CASSDDRVWGNQPQHF
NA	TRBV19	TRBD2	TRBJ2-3	TGTGCCAGTACGCGGACTAGCGGGACTAGCACAGATACGCAGTATTTT	CASTRTSGTSTDTQYF
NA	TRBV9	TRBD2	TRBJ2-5	TGTGCCAGCAGCGTAGGGGCAGGGACTAGCGGGAGTCAAGAGACCCAGTACTTC	CASSVGAGTSGSQETQYF
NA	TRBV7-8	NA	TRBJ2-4	TGTGCCAGCAGCTTTTTACTTGGTCGGCGGTTACTAGCCAAAAACATTCAGTACTTC	CASSFLLGRRLLAKNIQYF
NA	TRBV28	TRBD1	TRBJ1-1	TGTGCCAGCAGCTTGGGACAGACGAACACTGAAGCTTTCTTT	CASSLGQTNTEAFF
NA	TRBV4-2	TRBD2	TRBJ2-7	TGTGCCAGCAGCCTATGGACTAGCGGAGTCTACGAGCAGTACTTC	CASSLWTSGVYEQYF
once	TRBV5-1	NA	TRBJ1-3	TGCGCCAGCAGCTTGGATACCGACAGGACCTCAAACACCATATATTTT	CASSLDTDRTSNTIYF
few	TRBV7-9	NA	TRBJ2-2	TGTGCCAGCAGCTTAAGTGGAGCAGCCAACACCGGGGAGCTGTTTTTT	CASSLSGAANTGELFF
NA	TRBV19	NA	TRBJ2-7	TGTGCCAGTAGTATAAGATCAGGGAGCGAGCAGTACTTC	CASSIRSGSEQYF
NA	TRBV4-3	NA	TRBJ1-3	TGCGCCAGCAGCCCCTATGGGGGAAGCTCTGGAAACACCATATATTTT	CASSPYGGSSGNTIYF
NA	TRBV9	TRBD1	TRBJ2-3	TGTGCCAGCAGCGTTGGGACAGCTTCTAGCACAGATACGCAGTATTTT	CASSVGTASSTDTQYF
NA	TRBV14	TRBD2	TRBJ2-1	TGTGCCAGCAGCGAAGTTCCGGGGGGTGGCCTCAACAATGAGCAGTTCTTC	CASSEVPGGGLNNEQFF
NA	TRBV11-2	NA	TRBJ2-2	TGTGCCAGCAGCCCAGTCAGCGATCGGGAGCTGTTTTTT	CASSPVSDRELFF
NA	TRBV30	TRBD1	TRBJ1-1	TGTGCCGGCTCCACAGGGGAGGGGTGGGGTACTGAAGCTTTCTTT	CAGSTGEGWGTEAFF
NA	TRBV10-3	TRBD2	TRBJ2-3	TGTGCCATCAGGGGACTAGCGGGAGTCACAGATACGCAGTATTTT	CAIRGLAGVTDTQYF
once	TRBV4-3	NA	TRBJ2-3	TGCGCCAGCAGCCGGACAGCAGGCTCAGATACGCAGTATTTT	CASSRTAGSDTQYF
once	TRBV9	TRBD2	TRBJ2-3	TGTGCCAGCAGCGAGGGCCCCGGGAGGACCACAGATACGCAGTATTTT	CASSEGPGRTTDTQYF
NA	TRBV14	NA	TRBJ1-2	TGTGCCAGCAGCCAAGGGGGACGCTATGGCTACACCTTC	CASSQGGRYGYTF
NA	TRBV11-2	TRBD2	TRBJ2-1	TGTGCCAGCAGCTTAGATCGACTAGCGAGCTACAATGAGCAGTTCTTC	CASSLDRLASYNEQFF
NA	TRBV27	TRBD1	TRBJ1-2	TGTGCCAGCAGTTCCCATCGACAGGGATACCTGAGGCTGGCTGGCTACACCTTC	CASSSHRQGYLRLAGYTF
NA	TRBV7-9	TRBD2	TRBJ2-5	TGTGCCAGCAGCTCCTCGGGGGGGGCGGCAGAGACCCAGTACTTC	CASSSSGGAAETQYF
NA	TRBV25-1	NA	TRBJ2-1	TGTGCCAGCACCACCCTGATTAGAGGGGTCTACAATGAGCAGTTCTTC	CASTTLIRGVYNEQFF
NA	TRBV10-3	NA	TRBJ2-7	TGTGCCATCAGCGGGGACCGGGCAGGAGGCTCCTACGAGCAGTACTTC	CAISGDRAGGSYEQYF
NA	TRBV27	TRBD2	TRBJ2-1	TGTGCCAGCAGTTTAAAAGCGGGAGGGCAAGGGGAGCAGTTCTTC	CASSLKAGGQGEQFF
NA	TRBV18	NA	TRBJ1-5	TGTGCCAGCTCACTGGGGGAGGAACAGCCCCAGCATTTT	CASSLGEEQPQHF
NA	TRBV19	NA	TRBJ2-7	TGTGCCAGTAGCCCGACAGGGAGGCCCTACGAGCAGTACTTC	CASSPTGRPYEQYF
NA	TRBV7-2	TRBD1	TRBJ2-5	TGTGCCAGCAGCGGGGACAGGTCCGGGGAGACCCAGTACTTC	CASSGDRSGETQYF
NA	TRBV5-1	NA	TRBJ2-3	TGCGCCAGCAGCTCAGGGTCCACAGATACGCAGTATTTT	CASSSGSTDTQYF
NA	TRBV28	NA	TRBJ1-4	TGTGCCAGCAGTCCTGGGTCGGGTGAAAAACTGTTTTTT	CASSPGSGEKLFF
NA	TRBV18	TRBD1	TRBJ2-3	TGTGCCACCCCCTTTGGGACAGGGATACTTGATACGCAGTATTTT	CATPFGTGILDTQYF
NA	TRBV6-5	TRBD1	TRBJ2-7	TGTGCCAGCAGTTACGGGACAGGGGCCTACGAGCAGTACTTC	CASSYGTGAYEQYF
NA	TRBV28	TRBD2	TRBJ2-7	TGTGCCAGCGGTAGTCCAGGACTAGCGGGAGGAACCTCAAGGTTTTTCGAGCAGTACTTC	CASGSPGLAGGTSRFFEQYF
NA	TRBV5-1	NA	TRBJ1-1	TGCGCCAGCAGCTCGGAGACAGCGAACACTGAAGCTTTCTTT	CASSSETANTEAFF